The clone carrying this T cell receptor (beta chain) was seen more than once but under ten times. The sample originates from a study of CD8+ T cells in alopecia areata. Study-wide background: Tofacitinib ran for 6 to 18 months before 6 months off drug.

TCR sequencing used cDNA made by reverse transcription of extracted RNA. TCRdb's copy holds only in-frame clones and misses some; the assay was immunoSEQ multiplex PCR. Of about 150,000 clones in the sample, roughly 44% were seen once. V dropped 5 bases and J dropped 0; count of bases not matched to a gene: 4. Per germline, CDR1 SEHNR and CDR2 FQNEAQ (reference sequence). The CDR3 length is 15 residues. The chain carries TRBV7-9 and TRBJ2-3, with 8 bases aligning to TRBD2. The TCR sequence derives from a human donor with alopecia areata. The source material was CD4+ T cells sorted from blood. The CDR3 DNA reads as TGTGCCAGCAGCAGCGGGAGACCTAGCACAGATACGCAGTATTTT. Encoded protein: CASSSGRPSTDTQYF.